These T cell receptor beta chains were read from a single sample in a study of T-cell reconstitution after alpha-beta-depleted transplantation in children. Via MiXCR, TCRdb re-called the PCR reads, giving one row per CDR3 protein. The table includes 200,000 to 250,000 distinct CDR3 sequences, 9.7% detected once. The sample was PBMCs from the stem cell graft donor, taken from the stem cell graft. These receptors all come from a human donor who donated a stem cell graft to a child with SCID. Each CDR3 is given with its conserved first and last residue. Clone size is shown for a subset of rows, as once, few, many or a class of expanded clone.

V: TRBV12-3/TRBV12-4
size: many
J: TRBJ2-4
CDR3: CASSTPTRSRAKNIQYF

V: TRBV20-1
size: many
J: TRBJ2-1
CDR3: CSANRGYQNEQFF

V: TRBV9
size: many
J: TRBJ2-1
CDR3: CASSAPSEYEQFF

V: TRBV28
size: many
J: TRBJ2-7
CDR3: CASRYTSAREQYF

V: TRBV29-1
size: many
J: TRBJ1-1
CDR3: CSVAGPLGTEAFF

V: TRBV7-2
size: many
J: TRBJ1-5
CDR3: CASSLFPPGGNQPQHF

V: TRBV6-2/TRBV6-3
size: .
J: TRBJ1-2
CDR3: CATTQLDYGYTF

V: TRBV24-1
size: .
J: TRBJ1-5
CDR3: CAASDFSGRTGVFLTGNQPQHF

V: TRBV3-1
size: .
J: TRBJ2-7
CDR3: CASSQDNTYEQYF

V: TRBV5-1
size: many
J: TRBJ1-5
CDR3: CASSLGSGPNQPQHF

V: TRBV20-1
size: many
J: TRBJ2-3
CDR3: CSVTSGGPSTDTQYF

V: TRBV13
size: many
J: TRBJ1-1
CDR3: CASSFWAENTEAFF

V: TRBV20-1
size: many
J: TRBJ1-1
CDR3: CSAPWTGRNTEAFF

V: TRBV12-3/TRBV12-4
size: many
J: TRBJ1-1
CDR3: CASSLSAGNTEAFF

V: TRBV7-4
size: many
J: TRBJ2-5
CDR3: CASSSPGVQGTQYF

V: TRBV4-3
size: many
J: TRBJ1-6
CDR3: CASSQEAGSTLHF

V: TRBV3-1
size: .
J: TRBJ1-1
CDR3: CASSLHGQANTEAFF

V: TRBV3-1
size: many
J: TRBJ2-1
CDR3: CASSQYDRDRNNEQFF

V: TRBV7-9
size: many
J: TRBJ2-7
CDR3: CASTIDTHYEQYF

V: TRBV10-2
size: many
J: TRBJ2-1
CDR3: CASKQGAYNEQFF

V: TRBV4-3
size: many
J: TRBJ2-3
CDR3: CASSQEVRGGIIDTQYF

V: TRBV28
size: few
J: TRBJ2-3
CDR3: CASSALGAGGTDTQYF

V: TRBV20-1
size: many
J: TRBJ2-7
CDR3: CSARDPSYEQYF

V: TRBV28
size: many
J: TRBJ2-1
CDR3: CASTPFIDGRGSNEQFF

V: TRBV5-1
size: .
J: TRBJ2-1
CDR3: CASSQMSGSYNEQFF

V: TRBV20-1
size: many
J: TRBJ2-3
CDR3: CSASVEVADTQYF

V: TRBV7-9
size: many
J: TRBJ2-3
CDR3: CASSLSPLAGGDTQYF

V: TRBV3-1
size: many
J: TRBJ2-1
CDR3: CASSQDAGPLSYNEQFF

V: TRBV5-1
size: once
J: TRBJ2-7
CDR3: CASSLVPRQGLDEQYF

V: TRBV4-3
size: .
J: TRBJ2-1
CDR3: CASSQEASFSYNEQFF

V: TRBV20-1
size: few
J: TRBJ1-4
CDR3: CSAPVGATNEKLFF

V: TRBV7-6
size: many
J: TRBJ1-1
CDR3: CASSSTGFHSPDTEAFF

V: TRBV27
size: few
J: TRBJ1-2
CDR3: CASSLSTANYGYTF

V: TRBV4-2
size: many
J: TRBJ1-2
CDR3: CASSQEFDFRVPINYGYTF

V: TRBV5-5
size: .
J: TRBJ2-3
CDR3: CASSFDPYTDTQYF

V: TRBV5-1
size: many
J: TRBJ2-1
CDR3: CASSLTSGGLGEQFF

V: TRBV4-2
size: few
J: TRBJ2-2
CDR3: CASSQGPNLNANTGELFF

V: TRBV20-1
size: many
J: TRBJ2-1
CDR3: CSGTRDEQFF

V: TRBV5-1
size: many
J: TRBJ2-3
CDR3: CASSESADRDTQYF

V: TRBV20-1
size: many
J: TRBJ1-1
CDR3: CSAPRTGGTEAFF

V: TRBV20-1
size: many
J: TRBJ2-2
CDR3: CSARTPGLDTGELFF

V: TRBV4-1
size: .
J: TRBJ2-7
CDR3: CASSQGPRDEQYF

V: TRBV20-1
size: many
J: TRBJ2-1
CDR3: CSAEGASGRSYNEQFF

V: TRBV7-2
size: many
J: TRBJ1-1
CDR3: CASSLAPVAGARTEAFF

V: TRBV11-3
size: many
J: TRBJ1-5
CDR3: CASSLDRKYSNQPQHF

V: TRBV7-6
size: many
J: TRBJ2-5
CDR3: CASSLGTSYQETQYF

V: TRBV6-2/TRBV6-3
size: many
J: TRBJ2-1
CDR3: CASSRGDNNEQFF

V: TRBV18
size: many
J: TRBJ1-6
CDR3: CASSNTPNSPLHF

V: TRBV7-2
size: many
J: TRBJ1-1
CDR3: CASSSSGGAFTEAFF

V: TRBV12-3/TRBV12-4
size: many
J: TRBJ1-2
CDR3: CASSKAELFNYGYTF

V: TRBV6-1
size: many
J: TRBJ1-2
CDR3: CASSVTGVPYGYTF

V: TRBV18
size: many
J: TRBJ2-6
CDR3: CASSPLGSSSGANVLTF

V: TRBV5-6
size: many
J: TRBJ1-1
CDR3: CASSSGDGHTEAFF

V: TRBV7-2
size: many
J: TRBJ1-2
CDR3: CASSPGQGKYGYTF

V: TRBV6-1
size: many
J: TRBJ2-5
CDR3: CASRGRTPETQYF